This TCR beta chain was identified during a study of CD8 T cells in ankylosing spondylitis. Overall study findings and caveats: Matched ankylosing spondylitis synovial fluid reportedly showed significant enrichment of disease-linked clones.

This clonotype was counted ten times or more. Its target is not known. Quantitative 5'-RACE with molecular barcodes was used to make the TCR beta libraries. TCRdb reprocessed the 5' RACE reads with MiXCR, giving one entry per CDR3 protein. The table has about 300,000 distinct CDR3 sequences, roughly 12% seen once. CDR3 length: 12 amino acids. V lost 5 bases and J 4 bases, leaving 6 bases between the germline ends. The sample consisted of blood, either unsorted or a sorted T cell fraction (not recorded which). The V call is TRBV12-3 or TRBV12-4, the J call TRBJ1-3; D ambiguous. The source is a female donor with ankylosing spondylitis or in good health (not recorded which). The DNA for the CDR3 is TGTGCCAGCAGTGTCCAGGGAAACACCATATATTTT. This sequence encodes CASSVQGNTIYF.